This T cell receptor beta chain appears in the sequencing data of a study of post-analysis software for immune sequencing data. Regarding this clonotype: Its target is unknown.

Trimming shortened V by 5 bases and J by 6 bases, and 7 bases separated the two germline ends. The CDR3 runs 12 residues. General study findings and limits: Patients used about 5 TRBV segments, including TRBV5-6, TRBV5-1 and TRBV20-1, more often than controls.

Included in the TCR beta cDNA libraries were unique molecular identifiers. TCRdb redid the calling of the PCR reads with MiXCR, one entry per CDR3 protein. Counted here are a few hundred thousand distinct CDR3 sequences, around 40% occurring once; the ten biggest clones make up 12%. This TCR was recovered from a girl aged 10 to 17 with multiple sclerosis. The sequenced material came from blood. The chain carries TRBV12-3 or TRBV12-4 and TRBJ2-2; maybe TRBD1 (5 bases). CDR3: CASSQGSGELFF. The CDR3 region has the DNA TGTGCCAGCAGTCAGGGCTCCGGGGAGCTGTTTTTT.